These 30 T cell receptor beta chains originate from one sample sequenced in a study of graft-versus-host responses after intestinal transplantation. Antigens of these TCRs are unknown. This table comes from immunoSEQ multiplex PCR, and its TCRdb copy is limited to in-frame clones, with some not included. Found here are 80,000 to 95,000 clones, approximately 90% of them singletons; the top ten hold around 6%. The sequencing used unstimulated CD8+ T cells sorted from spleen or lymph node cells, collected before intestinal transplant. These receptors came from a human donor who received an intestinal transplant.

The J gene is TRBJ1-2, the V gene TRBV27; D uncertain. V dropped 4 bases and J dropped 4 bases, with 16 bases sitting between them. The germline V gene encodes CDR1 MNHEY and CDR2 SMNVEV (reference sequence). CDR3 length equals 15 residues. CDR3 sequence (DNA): TGTGCCAGCAGTTCCTCCCTGAGATACCCCTATGGCTACACCTTC. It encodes CASSSSLRYPYGYTF.

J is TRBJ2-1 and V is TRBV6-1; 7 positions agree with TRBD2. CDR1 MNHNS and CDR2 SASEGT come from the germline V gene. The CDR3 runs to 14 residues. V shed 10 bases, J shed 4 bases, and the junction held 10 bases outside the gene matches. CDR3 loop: CATSPGGSYNEQFF. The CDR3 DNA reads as TGTGCCACCAGCCCGGGAGGCTCATACAATGAGCAGTTCTTC.

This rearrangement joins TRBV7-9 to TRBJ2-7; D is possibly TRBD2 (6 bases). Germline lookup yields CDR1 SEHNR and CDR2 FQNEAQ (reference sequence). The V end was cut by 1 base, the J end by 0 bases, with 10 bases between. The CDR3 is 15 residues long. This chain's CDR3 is CASSLEAGSSYEQYF. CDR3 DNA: TGTGCCAGCAGCTTAGAGGCGGGGAGCTCCTACGAGCAGTACTTC.

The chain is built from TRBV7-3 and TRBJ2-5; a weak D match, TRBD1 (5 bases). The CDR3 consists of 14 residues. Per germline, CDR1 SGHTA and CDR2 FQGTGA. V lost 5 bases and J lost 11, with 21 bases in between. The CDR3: CASSNYPDSMEQYF. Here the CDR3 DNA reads TGTGCCAGCAGCAATTATCCCGACAGCATGGAGCAGTACTTC.

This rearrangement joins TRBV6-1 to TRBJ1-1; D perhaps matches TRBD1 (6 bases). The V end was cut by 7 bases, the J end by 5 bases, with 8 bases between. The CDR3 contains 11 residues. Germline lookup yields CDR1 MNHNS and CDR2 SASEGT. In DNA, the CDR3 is TGTGCCAGCAAAAGGGGGACTGAAGCTTTCTTT. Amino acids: CASKRGTEAFF.

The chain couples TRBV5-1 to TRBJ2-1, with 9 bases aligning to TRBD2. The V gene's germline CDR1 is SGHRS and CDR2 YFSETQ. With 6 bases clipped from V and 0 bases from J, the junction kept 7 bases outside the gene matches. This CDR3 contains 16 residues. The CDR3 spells CASKYLAGPSYNEQFF. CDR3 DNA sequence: TGCGCCAGCAAGTATCTAGCGGGACCCTCCTACAATGAGCAGTTCTTC. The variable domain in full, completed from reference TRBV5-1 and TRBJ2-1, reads KAGVTQTPRYLIKTRGQQVTLSCSPISGHRSVSWYQQTPGQGLQFLFEYFSETQRNKGNFPGRFSGRQFSNSRSEMNVSTLELGDSALYLCASKYLAGPSYNEQFFGPGTRLTVL.

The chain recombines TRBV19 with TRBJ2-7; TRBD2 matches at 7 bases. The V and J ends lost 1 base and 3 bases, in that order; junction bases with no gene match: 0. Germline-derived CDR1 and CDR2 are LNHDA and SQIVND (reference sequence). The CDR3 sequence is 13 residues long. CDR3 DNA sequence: TGTGCCAGTAGTATAGGGGACTACTACGAGCAGTACTTC. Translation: CASSIGDYYEQYF.

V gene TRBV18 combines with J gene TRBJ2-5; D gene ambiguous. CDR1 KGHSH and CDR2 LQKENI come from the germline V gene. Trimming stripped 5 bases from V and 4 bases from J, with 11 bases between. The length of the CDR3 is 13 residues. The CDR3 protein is CASSIQSRETQYF. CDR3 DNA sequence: TGTGCCAGCTCAATACAGAGTAGAGAGACCCAGTACTTC.

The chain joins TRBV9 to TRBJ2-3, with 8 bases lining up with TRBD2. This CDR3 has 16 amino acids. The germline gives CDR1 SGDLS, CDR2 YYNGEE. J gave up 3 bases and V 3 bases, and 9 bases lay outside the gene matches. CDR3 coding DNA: TGTGCCAGCAGCGAGCAGACGGGGGGGATGACAGATACGCAGTATTTT. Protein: CASSEQTGGMTDTQYF.

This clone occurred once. The CDR3 DNA reads as TGTGCCAGCAGCAAGACTGAGAACACTGAAGCTTTCTTT. Its protein product is CASSKTENTEAFF. The J gene is TRBJ1-1, the V gene TRBV7-9, with no clear D. Germline V CDR1 and CDR2: SEHNR, FQNEAQ (reference sequence). The CDR3 has 13 amino acids. V was cut by 5 bases and J by 1 base, with 8 bases left in between.

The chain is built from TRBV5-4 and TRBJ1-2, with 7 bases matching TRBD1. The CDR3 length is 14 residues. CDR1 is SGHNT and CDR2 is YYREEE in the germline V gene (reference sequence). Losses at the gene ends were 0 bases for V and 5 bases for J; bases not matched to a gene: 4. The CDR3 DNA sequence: TGTGCCAGCAGCTTGGAACAGGGGTGGTATGGCTACACCTTC. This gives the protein CASSLEQGWYGYTF.

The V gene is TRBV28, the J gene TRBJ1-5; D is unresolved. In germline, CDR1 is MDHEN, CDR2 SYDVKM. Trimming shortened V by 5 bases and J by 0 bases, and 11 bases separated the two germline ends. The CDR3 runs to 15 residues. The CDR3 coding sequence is TGTGCCAGCAGTACTATCTTATCTAGCAATCAGCCCCAGCATTTT. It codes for CASSTILSSNQPQHF.

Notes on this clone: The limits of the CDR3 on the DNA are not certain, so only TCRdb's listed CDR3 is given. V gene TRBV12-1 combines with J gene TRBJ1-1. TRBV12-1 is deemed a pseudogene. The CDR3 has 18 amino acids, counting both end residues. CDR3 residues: CASSLVVGGGTVNTEAFF.

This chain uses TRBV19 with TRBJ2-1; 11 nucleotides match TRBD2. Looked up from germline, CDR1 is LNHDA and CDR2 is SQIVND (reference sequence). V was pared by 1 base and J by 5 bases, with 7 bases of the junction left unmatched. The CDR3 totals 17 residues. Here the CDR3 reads CASSIGPGLADNNEQFF. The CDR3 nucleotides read TGTGCCAGTAGTATAGGACCGGGACTAGCGGACAACAATGAGCAGTTCTTC.

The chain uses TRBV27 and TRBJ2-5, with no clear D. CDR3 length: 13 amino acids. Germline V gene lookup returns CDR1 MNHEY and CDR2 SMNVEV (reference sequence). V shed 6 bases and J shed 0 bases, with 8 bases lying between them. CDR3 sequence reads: CASSPGNQETQYF. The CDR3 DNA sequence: TGTGCCAGCAGCCCTGGGAACCAAGAGACCCAGTACTTC.

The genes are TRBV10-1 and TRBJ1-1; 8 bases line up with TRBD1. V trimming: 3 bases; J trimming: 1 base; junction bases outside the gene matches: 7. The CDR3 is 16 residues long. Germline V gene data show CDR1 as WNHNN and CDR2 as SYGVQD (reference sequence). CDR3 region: CASSDGLGQENTEAFF. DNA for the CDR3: TGCGCCAGCAGTGATGGATTGGGACAGGAGAACACTGAAGCTTTCTTT.

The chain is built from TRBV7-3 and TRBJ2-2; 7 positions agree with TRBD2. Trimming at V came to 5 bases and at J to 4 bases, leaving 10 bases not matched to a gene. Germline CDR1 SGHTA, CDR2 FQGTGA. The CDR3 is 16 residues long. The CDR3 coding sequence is TGTGCCAGCAGCCCAGGACTAGATTCCCCCACCGGGGAGCTGTTTTTT. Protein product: CASSPGLDSPTGELFF.

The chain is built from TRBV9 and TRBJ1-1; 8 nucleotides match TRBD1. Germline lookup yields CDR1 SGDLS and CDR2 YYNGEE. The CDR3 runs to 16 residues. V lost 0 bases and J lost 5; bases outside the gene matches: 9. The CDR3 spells CASSVVGDRFETEAFF. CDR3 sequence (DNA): TGTGCCAGCAGCGTAGTAGGGGACAGGTTTGAGACTGAAGCTTTCTTT.

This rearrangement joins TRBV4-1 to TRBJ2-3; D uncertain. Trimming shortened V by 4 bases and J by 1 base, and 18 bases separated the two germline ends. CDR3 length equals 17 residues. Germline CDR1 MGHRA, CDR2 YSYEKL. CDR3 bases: TGCGCCAGCAGCCCCCTGGGCGGTGGAAAAGGCACAGATACGCAGTATTTT. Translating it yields CASSPLGGGKGTDTQYF.

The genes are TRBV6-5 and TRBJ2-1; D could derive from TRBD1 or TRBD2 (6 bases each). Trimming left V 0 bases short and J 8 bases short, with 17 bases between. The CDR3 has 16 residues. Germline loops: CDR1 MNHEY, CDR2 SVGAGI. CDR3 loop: CASSYSGLQGGHEQFF. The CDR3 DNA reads TGTGCCAGCAGTTACTCCGGACTGCAAGGGGGGCATGAGCAGTTCTTC.

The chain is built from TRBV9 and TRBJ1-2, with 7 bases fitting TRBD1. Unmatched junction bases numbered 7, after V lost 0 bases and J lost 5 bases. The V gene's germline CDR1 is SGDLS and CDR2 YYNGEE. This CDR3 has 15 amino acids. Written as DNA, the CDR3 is TGTGCCAGCAGCGTAGGGAGGGACAGCCCTTATGGCTACACCTTC. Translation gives CASSVGRDSPYGYTF.

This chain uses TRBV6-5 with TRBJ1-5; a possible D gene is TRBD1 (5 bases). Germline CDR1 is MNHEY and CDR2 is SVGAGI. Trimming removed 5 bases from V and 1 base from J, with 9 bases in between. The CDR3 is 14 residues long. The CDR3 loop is CASSARVSNQPQHF. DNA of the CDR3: TGTGCCAGCAGTGCCAGGGTCAGCAATCAGCCCCAGCATTTT.

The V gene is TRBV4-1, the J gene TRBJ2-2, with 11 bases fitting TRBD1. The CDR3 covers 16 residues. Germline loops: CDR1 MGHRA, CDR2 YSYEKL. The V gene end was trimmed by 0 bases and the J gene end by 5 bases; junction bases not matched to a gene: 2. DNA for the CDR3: TGCGCCAGCAGCCAAGAGGGACAGGGGGAAACCGGGGAGCTGTTTTTT. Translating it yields CASSQEGQGETGELFF.

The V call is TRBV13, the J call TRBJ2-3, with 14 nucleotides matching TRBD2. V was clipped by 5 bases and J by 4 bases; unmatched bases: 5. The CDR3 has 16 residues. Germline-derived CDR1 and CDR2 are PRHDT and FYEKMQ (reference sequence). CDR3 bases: TGTGCCAGCAGCCAACGACTAGCGGGAGGGCCAGATACGCAGTATTTT. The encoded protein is CASSQRLAGGPDTQYF.

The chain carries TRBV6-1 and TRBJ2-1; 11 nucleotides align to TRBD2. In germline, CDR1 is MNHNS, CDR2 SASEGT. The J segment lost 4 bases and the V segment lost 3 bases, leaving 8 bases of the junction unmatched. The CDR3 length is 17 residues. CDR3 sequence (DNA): TGTGCCAGCAGTGACCTTCTAGCGGGAGGCGGGTACAATGAGCAGTTCTTC. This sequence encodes CASSDLLAGGGYNEQFF.

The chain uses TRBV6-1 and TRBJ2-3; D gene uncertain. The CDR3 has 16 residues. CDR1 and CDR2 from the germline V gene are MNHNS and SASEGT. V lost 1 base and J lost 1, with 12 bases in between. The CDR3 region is CASSEVWRGRTDTQYF. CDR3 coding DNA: TGTGCCAGCAGTGAAGTCTGGCGTGGGCGCACAGATACGCAGTATTTT.

The CDR3 coding sequence is TGTGCCAGCCGAGGATTCGGGGGAGCCGAAGAGACCCAGTACTTC. It is translated as CASRGFGGAEETQYF. The chain combines TRBV5-4 with TRBJ2-5; D is perhaps TRBD2 (6 bases). CDR1 and CDR2 (germline): SGHNT, YYREEE (reference sequence). CDR3 size: 15 residues. V lost 7 bases, J lost 3 bases, and 19 bases lay in between.

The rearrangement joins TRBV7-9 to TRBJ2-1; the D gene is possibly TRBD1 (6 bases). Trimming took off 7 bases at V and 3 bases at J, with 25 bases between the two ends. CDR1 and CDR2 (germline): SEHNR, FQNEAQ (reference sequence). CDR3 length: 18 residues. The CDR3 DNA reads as TGTGCCAGCACCCTAGGCCCCGGGTGGGGGCCGGACTACAATGAGCAGTTCTTC. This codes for CASTLGPGWGPDYNEQFF.

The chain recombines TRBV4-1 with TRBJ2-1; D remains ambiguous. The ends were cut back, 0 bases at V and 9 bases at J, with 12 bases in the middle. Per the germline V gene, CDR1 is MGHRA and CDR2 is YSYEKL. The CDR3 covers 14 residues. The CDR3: CASSQEVFRTEQFF. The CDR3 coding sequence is TGCGCCAGCAGCCAAGAAGTCTTCCGAACTGAGCAGTTCTTC.

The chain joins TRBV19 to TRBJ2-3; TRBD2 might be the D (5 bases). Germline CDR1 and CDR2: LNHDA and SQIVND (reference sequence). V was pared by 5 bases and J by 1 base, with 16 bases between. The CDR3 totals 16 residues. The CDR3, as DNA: TGTGCCAGTAGTCTTGTCGGAGGAGGCGGCACAGATACGCAGTATTTT. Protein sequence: CASSLVGGGGTDTQYF.